The clone carrying this TCR beta chain was counted ten times or more. Its antigen is as yet unknown. Via CD45RO/CCR7/CD25/CD127/CD95/CD27, cells of the CD4+ naive, central memory, regulatory and stem cell-like memory subsets were sorted. The data are from a study of beta chain features in type 1 diabetes. Study-wide findings and caveats: Moderate yet significant TCRB CDR3 shortening was seen in Type 1 diabetes patients in all four CD4+ subsets. More deletions and fewer insertions at VDJ junctions were seen in type 1 diabetes patients.

Since all of the isolated RNA was reverse transcribed, expressed TCRB transcripts were what got sequenced. Clones were sequenced by immunoSEQ multiplex PCR, and TCRdb holds only the in-frame ones, with some missing. The sample has about 150,000 clones; less than 9.5% are singletons. Trimming cost V 7 bases and J 5 bases, with 11 bases left between them. The CDR3 runs to 11 residues. Germline V gene sequence: CDR1 SQVTM, CDR2 ANQGSEA. The sample comprised central memory CD4+ T cells from blood. The V gene is TRBV29-1, the J gene TRBJ2-5; D not certain. This clonotype was sampled from a middle-aged woman with type 1 diabetes. The CDR3 region is CSADPSETQYF. The CDR3 nucleotides read TGCAGCGCTGACCCTAGTGAGACCCAGTACTTC.